A single sample is the source of the 17 T cell receptor beta chains below, sequenced in a study of blood T cell repertoires in COVID-19. Profiled with immunoSEQ multiplex PCR; TCRdb holds only in-frame clones, not every one. Among tens of thousands of clones listed, approximately 90% were seen once. The specimen sequenced was peripheral blood. Receptors were obtained from an older man with active or convalescent COVID-19.

This chain joins TRBV4-2 and TRBJ2-5, with D possibly matching TRBD2 (7 bases). Between the trimmed V and J ends, which lost 0 bases and 5 bases, there was a span of 10 bases. Germline CDR1 reads LGHNA; CDR2 reads YNFKEQ. The CDR3 extends over 14 amino acids. Written as DNA, the CDR3 is TGTGCCAGCAGCCAAGAGGGGGGGCGGGAGACCCAGTACTTC. This translates into CASSQEGGRETQYF.

This clone was recorded once. The rearrangement uses TRBV12-3 or TRBV12-4 and TRBJ2-7; D is unclear. Trimming cost V 3 bases and J 6 bases, with 12 bases left between them. The CDR3 is 13 residues long. CDR3 in amino acids: CASSFSGSGEQYF. CDR3 nucleotide sequence: TGTGCCAGCAGTTTCTCAGGTTCAGGCGAGCAGTACTTC.

This chain links TRBV29-1 with TRBJ2-3, with TRBD2 matching over 7 bases. Germline loops: CDR1 SQVTM, CDR2 ANQGSEA. Germline trimming cut 1 base from V and 1 base from J; bases unmatched to any gene: 5. This CDR3 has 15 amino acids. The DNA of the CDR3 is TGCAGCGTTGAAGGGTTGCTAGCGGGCACAGATACGCAGTATTTT. Its translation is CSVEGLLAGTDTQYF.

V and J are TRBV19 and TRBJ1-2; no clear D gene. V was clipped by 5 bases and J by 7 bases, with 20 bases between them. The CDR3 runs 15 residues. CDR1 is LNHDA and CDR2 is SQIVND in the germline V gene (reference sequence). The CDR3 DNA sequence: TGTGCCAGTAGTGCTAATCCGGGGTTGATGGTTGGCTACACCTTC. It is translated as CASSANPGLMVGYTF.

This clone has just a few counts. This chain links TRBV2 with TRBJ1-2; TRBD1 matches 10 bases. The CDR3 consists of 18 residues. The V segment lost 6 bases and the J segment 4 bases; nucleotides outside the gene matches: 17. The germline gives CDR1 SNHLY, CDR2 FYNNEI. The CDR3 DNA follows: TGTGCCAGCAGGAATCTCGGGGACAGGGGCCCCAAACGCTATGGCTACACCTTC. Translating gives CASRNLGDRGPKRYGYTF.

The rearrangement uses TRBV6-4 and TRBJ2-1, with 9 bases lining up with TRBD1. The CDR3 spans 13 residues. Germline V gene data show CDR1 as MRHNA and CDR2 as SNTAGT. The CDR3 DNA reads TGTGTAGACAGGGGGGCACCTTACAATGAGCAGTTCTTC. It yields the protein CVDRGAPYNEQFF.

The V gene is TRBV11-2, the J gene TRBJ1-2; 11 bases agree with TRBD1. The CDR3 spans 12 residues. CDR1 is SGHAT and CDR2 is FQNNGV in the germline V gene. The trim removed 6 bases at V and 12 bases at J, leaving 6 bases unmatched. This CDR3 reads CASSFGTGGDTF. For the CDR3, the DNA is TGTGCCAGCAGTTTCGGGACAGGGGGGGACACCTTC.

This chain links TRBV19 with TRBJ2-1; 9 bases match TRBD1. CDR3 size: 14 residues. Germline V lookup: CDR1 LNHDA, CDR2 SQIVND (reference sequence). V shed 5 bases, J shed 7 bases, and the junction held 6 bases outside the gene matches. The CDR3 here is CASSPGQGLNEQFF. CDR3 nucleotides: TGTGCCAGTAGTCCGGGACAGGGTCTAAATGAGCAGTTCTTC.

This clone appeared a single time. The chain has TRBV5-6 and TRBJ1-6; 10 bases line up with TRBD1. The germline V gene has CDR1 SGHDT and CDR2 YYEEEE. The J segment lost 9 bases and the V segment lost 0 bases, leaving 3 bases of the junction unmatched. The CDR3 totals 15 residues. The CDR3 loop reads CASSLGDRGPSPLHF. As DNA, the CDR3 is TGTGCCAGCAGCTTGGGTGACAGGGGGCCTTCACCCCTCCACTTT.

The chain couples TRBV5-1 to TRBJ1-2, with unresolved D. The germline gives CDR1 SGHRS, CDR2 YFSETQ. Between the trimmed V and J ends, which lost 0 bases and 1 base, there was a span of 7 bases. The CDR3 is made up of 14 amino acids. The CDR3 loop reads CASSLDRVNYGYTF. The CDR3, as DNA: TGCGCCAGCAGCTTGGATCGGGTTAACTATGGCTACACCTTC.

The CDR3 DNA sequence: TGTGCCAGCAGTTTCGGGACAGGGTATTATCAGCCCCAGCATTTT. Translation gives CASSFGTGYYQPQHF. The V call is TRBV6-6, the J call TRBJ1-5; 9 nucleotides match TRBD1. This CDR3 has 15 amino acids. V shed 4 bases and J 5 bases; nucleotides not matched to a gene: 6. From germline, CDR1 is MNHNY and CDR2 SVGAGI (reference sequence).

The genes are TRBV5-1 and TRBJ2-7, with TRBD1 matching 7 bases. This CDR3 contains 11 residues. From germline, CDR1 is SGHRS and CDR2 YFSETQ. Trimming took 4 bases from V and 7 from J; bases not matched to a gene: 2. The CDR3 region has the DNA TGCGCCAGCAGCCTGGACAGGGAGCAGTACTTC. Its translation is CASSLDREQYF.

A single count supports this clone. The chain employs TRBV7-2 and TRBJ2-7; 9 bases agree with TRBD1. The CDR3 runs to 15 residues. V trimming: 6 bases; J trimming: 4 bases; junction bases outside the gene matches: 10. Germline V CDR1 and CDR2: SGHTA, FQGNSA. The CDR3 DNA reads TGTGCCAGCAGTTTCCGGGACAGGGAGGTTTACGAGCAGTACTTC. Translating gives CASSFRDREVYEQYF. The whole variable domain, remainder taken from reference TRBV7-2 and TRBJ2-7, is GAGVSQSPSNKVTEKGKDVELRCDPISGHTALYWYRQSLGQGLEFLIYFQGNSAPDKSGLPSDRFSAERTGGSVSTLTIQRTQQEDSAVYLCASSFRDREVYEQYFGPGTRLTVT.

The rearrangement joins TRBV4-2 to TRBJ1-4, with 9 bases that match TRBD1. In germline, CDR1 is LGHNA, CDR2 YNFKEQ. With V trimmed by 0 bases and J by 5 bases, 4 bases remained unmatched. This CDR3 contains 16 residues. The CDR3 DNA sequence: TGTGCCAGCAGCCAAGATGGAGGGACAGGGAATGAAAAACTGTTTTTT. Translated, it gives CASSQDGGTGNEKLFF.

V and J are TRBV7-2 and TRBJ1-6, with D possibly being TRBD1 (6 bases). The V end was cut by 5 bases, the J end by 9 bases, with 17 bases between. There are 15 residues in the CDR3. The germline CDR1 and CDR2 sequences are SGHTA and FQGNSA. CDR3: CASSPGPLGASPLHF. The CDR3 DNA sequence: TGTGCCAGCAGCCCTGGACCCCTGGGGGCTTCACCCCTCCACTTT.

This chain links TRBV18 with TRBJ1-2, with TRBD1 as a possible D gene (5 bases). CDR1 is KGHSH and CDR2 is LQKENI in the germline V gene. Trimming left V 0 bases short and J 8 bases short, with 7 bases between. The CDR3 is made up of 12 amino acids. The CDR3 DNA is TGTGCCAGCTCACCACCGCGACAGGGCTACACCTTC. It specifies CASSPPRQGYTF.

V is TRBV5-1 and J is TRBJ2-5, with 12 bases matching TRBD2. The CDR3 loop spans 15 amino acids. Germline V gene lookup returns CDR1 SGHRS and CDR2 YFSETQ. The J segment lost 4 bases and the V segment lost 5 bases, leaving 6 bases of the junction unmatched. CDR3 DNA sequence: TGCGCCAGCAGTCCTCCGGGACTAGCGGGAGAGACCCAGTACTTC. Translated, it gives CASSPPGLAGETQYF.